Described below is a single TCR beta chain sequence and its context. As yet, its antigen is unknown. Assay used: immunoSEQ multiplex PCR; TCRdb lists only in-frame clones, some missing. The top ten hold 5.2% of the sample, which has 140,000 to 150,000 clones, 90% to 95% seen once. The ends lost 2 bases at V and 5 bases at J; junction bases unmatched: 5. This CDR3 region has 14 residues. Germline assignment: CDR1 SGHRS and CDR2 YFSETQ. This record belongs to a study of T cell responses to AZD1222 COVID-19 vaccine. Notes on the study in general: Seropositive at baseline were only six or seven AZD1222 recipients. At 160-218 and 743-854, vaccine-associated CD4 TCRs were dominant, and they spanned spike. In a largely white British group with more females than males, clonal diversity was possibly underestimated.

The V and J genes are TRBV5-1 and TRBJ2-5, with TRBD1 matching over 8 bases. The input for sequencing was peripheral blood, taken on day 0 of AZD1222 vaccination. The sequence was obtained from an adult in good health. CDR3 sequence reads: CASSLGQGPETQYF. CDR3 DNA: TGCGCCAGCAGCTTAGGACAGGGTCCCGAGACCCAGTACTTC.